What follows are 12 T cell receptor beta chains derived from one specimen sequenced in a study of T cells in Graves' hyperthyroidism and ophthalmopathy. The TCR beta CDR3 regions underwent amplification using RNA transcripts as the source. In the first-round RT-PCR of the TCR CDR3, the HTBI primer set was used. TCRdb reanalysed the multiplex PCR reads using MiXCR and keeps one entry per CDR3 protein. Among 550,000 to 700,000 distinct CDR3 sequences listed, roughly 15% were seen once. The material sequenced was blood. These receptors all come from a woman in her forties with Graves' ophthalmopathy.

This clonotype was counted at least ten times. The chain links TRBV6-5 to TRBJ2-7, with 8 positions matching TRBD1. V was pared by 4 bases and J by 3 bases, with 2 bases of the junction left unmatched. CDR3 length: 13 amino acids. Germline CDR1 and CDR2: MNHEY and SVGAGI. The CDR3 here is CASSSGQGYEQYF. The CDR3 region has the DNA TGTGCCAGCAGTTCAGGACAGGGCTACGAGCAGTACTTC.

Many counts were recorded for this clonotype. In nucleotides, the CDR3 is TGCAGTGCCCTAGGTGGGCCCCAAGAGACCCAGTACTTC. The encoded protein is CSALGGPQETQYF. The J gene is TRBJ2-5, the V gene TRBV20-1; unclear D gene. The CDR3 loop spans 13 amino acids. Germline CDR1 and CDR2: DFQATT and SNEGSKA (reference sequence). V lost 6 bases, J lost 1 base, and 12 bases lay in between.

This clonotype came up many times. Sequence at one end of the junction differs from germline and may be a read error. J is TRBJ2-5 and V is TRBV20-1, with 7 bases matching TRBD2. This CDR3 has 13 amino acids. Germline-derived CDR1 and CDR2 are DFQATT and SNEGSKA (reference sequence). The CDR3 DNA is TGCAATGCTTTGGCGGGGAGGGAAGAGACCCAGTACTTC. It codes for CNALAGREETQYF.

This clonotype was found many times. The rearrangement links TRBV18 to TRBJ2-5; no clear D. Germline V gene data show CDR1 as KGHSH and CDR2 as LQKENI. The CDR3 consists of 15 residues. V was clipped by 6 bases and J by 1 base, with 15 bases between them. DNA for the CDR3: TGTGCCAGCTCCCCAGAGAGTCTAGGCCAAGAGACCCAGTACTTC. Translated: CASSPESLGQETQYF.

This clonotype was observed at least ten times. The genes are TRBV28 and TRBJ1-2; D remains ambiguous. With 6 bases removed from V and 6 bases from J, the gap between germline ends came to 20 bases. CDR3 length equals 15 residues. Germline values: CDR1 MDHEN, CDR2 SYDVKM. CDR3 protein: CASSLTSPVLNGYTF. For the CDR3, the DNA is TGTGCCAGCAGCCTGACGTCACCCGTGCTCAATGGCTACACCTTC.

This clonotype has ten or more counts. The chain is built from TRBV18 and TRBJ1-1; D unclear. This CDR3 is built from 14 residues. Germline V lookup: CDR1 KGHSH, CDR2 LQKENI. Trimming stripped 3 bases from V and 7 bases from J, with 15 bases between. The CDR3 DNA follows: TGTGCCAGCTCACCGGCACTGGGAGCGAGTGAAGCTTTCTTT. This gives the protein CASSPALGASEAFF.

In this sample, this clonotype turned up a few times. This chain links TRBV6-1 with TRBJ2-7; D tentatively fits TRBD1 or TRBD2 (5 bases each). V was shortened by 6 bases and J by 3 bases, with 12 bases between the two germline ends. In germline, CDR1 is MNHNS, CDR2 SASEGT. The CDR3 is 13 amino acids. CDR3 DNA: TGTGCCAGCAGATCTGGGGGTTACTACGAGCAGTACTTC. This translates into CASRSGGYYEQYF.

CDR3 nucleotides: TGTGCCAGCAGTGCTAGCGAGAGGGCCTTCTTTAGGACCGGGGAGCTGTTTTTT. It translates to CASSASERAFFRTGELFF. This chain connects TRBV28 to TRBJ2-2, with a weak D call TRBD2 (6 bases). Trimming pared 5 bases from V and 5 bases from J, leaving 24 bases between. Germline CDR1 MDHEN, CDR2 SYDVKM. This CDR3 contains 18 residues.

This clonotype was counted ten times or more. V gene TRBV6-1 combines with J gene TRBJ2-5; 13 nucleotides line up with TRBD2. V lost 5 bases to trimming and J lost 5 bases; unmatched junction nucleotides: 17. Per the germline V gene, CDR1 is MNHNS and CDR2 is SASEGT. The CDR3 is 19 residues long. CDR3 sequence reads: CASSKRGVGLAGEEETQYF. In DNA, the CDR3 is TGTGCCAGCAGTAAAAGAGGCGTCGGACTAGCGGGAGAGGAGGAGACCCAGTACTTC.

This clonotype appeared a few times. The J gene is TRBJ2-3, the V gene TRBV27; TRBD2 matches at 10 bases. Per the germline V gene, CDR1 is MNHEY and CDR2 is SMNVEV (reference sequence). The junction had 7 bases not matched to a gene; V was cut back by 5 bases and J by 2 bases. This CDR3 is 16 amino acids long. CDR3 protein: CASSTPSGSFTDTQYF. Here the CDR3 DNA reads TGTGCCAGCAGTACTCCTAGCGGGAGTTTCACAGATACGCAGTATTTT.

The chain links TRBV20-1 to TRBJ2-7; a weak D match, TRBD2 (6 bases). Between the trimmed V and J ends, which lost 0 bases and 2 bases, there was a span of 8 bases. This CDR3 is 13 amino acids long. Germline CDR1 is DFQATT and CDR2 is SNEGSKA (reference sequence). The CDR3 sequence: CSARDGGTYEQYF. CDR3 coding DNA: TGCAGTGCTAGAGATGGGGGGACCTACGAGCAGTACTTC.

At least ten counts were recorded for this clonotype. The chain recombines TRBV15 with TRBJ1-5, with D maybe TRBD1 (6 bases). From germline, CDR1 is LNHNV and CDR2 YYDKDF (reference sequence). The CDR3 sequence is 16 residues long. Trimming pared 2 bases from V and 5 bases from J, leaving 16 bases between. DNA of the CDR3: TGTGCCACCAGCAGATACCCGACAGGCGGGCATCAGCCCCAGCATTTT. Its protein is CATSRYPTGGHQPQHF.